This T cell receptor (beta chain) originates from a study of blood T cell repertoires in COVID-19. About the research overall: There were acute and convalescent COVID-19 samples, and they came from the United States, Italy and Spain.

The CDR3 sequence is 16 residues long. The ends were cut back, 5 bases at V and 4 bases at J, with 20 bases in the middle. The germline V gene has CDR1 SEHNR and CDR2 FQNEAQ (reference sequence). Participant age was roughly 18 to 89 years, and participants resided in roughly 24 US areas. Membership in each cohort depended on participant-reported clinical history. Among Cohort 3 donors, those recovered had two negative PCRs, clearance, or symptom resolution. Measured with immunoSEQ multiplex PCR; TCRdb has only the in-frame clones, and not every one. The sample lists 150,000 to 200,000 clones, more than 70% seen once, with 4.5% to 7.5% in the top ten.

The TCR sequence derives from a middle-aged man who had recovered from COVID-19. The material sequenced was PBMCs or T cells enriched from blood (not recorded which). V gene TRBV7-9 combines with J gene TRBJ1-2; a possible D gene is TRBD1 (5 bases). The CDR3 DNA reads as TGTGCCAGCAGCCCAACTACCCCAGGGCCCACCTATGGCTACACCTTC. It encodes CASSPTTPGPTYGYTF.